This T cell receptor (beta chain) was captured by sequencing in a study of blood T cell repertoires in COVID-19. On the study more broadly: Sites in the United States, Italy and Spain provided acute and convalescent COVID-19 samples. The analysed material was cDNA or gDNA that came from T cells, B-cell-depleted T cells, or PBMCs.

Per the authors' pipeline: For nucleated cells, counts were estimated from reference gene primer amplification. Produced via immunoSEQ multiplex PCR; TCRdb's table is partial and in-frame only. That table gives V, J and clone size, and the DNA gave D and trimming. The data hold approximately 240,000 clones, with 75% to 85% observed a single time. This receptor was identified in a human donor in a cohort sampled during active COVID-19. The sample comprised peripheral blood.

CDR3 sequence: CAVRQQNEKLFF. The CDR3 DNA follows: TGTGCCGTACGACAGCAGAATGAAAAACTGTTTTTT. The chain joins TRBV19 to TRBJ1-4; perhaps TRBD1 as D (5 bases). Germline lookup yields CDR1 LNHDA and CDR2 SQIVND (reference sequence). V was pared by 11 bases and J by 5 bases, with 12 bases between. The CDR3 contains 12 residues. The full variable domain, rest sourced from reference TRBV19 and TRBJ1-4, is DGGITQSPKYLFRKEGQNVTLSCEQNLNHDAMYWYRQDPGQGLRLIYYSQIVNDFQKGDIAEGYSVSREKKESFPLTVTSAQKNPTAFYLCAVRQQNEKLFFGSGTQLSVL.